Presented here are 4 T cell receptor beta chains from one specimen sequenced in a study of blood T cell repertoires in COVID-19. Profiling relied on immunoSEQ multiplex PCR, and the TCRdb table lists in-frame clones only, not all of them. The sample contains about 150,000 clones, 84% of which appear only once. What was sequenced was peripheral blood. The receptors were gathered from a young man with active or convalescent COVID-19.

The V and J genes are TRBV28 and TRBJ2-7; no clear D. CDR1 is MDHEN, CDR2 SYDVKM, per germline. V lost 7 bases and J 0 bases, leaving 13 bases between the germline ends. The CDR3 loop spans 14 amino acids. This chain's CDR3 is CASTRQKNSYEQYF. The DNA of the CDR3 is TGTGCCAGCACCCGACAAAAGAACTCCTACGAGCAGTACTTC. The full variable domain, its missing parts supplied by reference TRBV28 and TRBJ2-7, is DVKVTQSSRYLVKRTGEKVFLECVQDMDHENMFWYRQDPGLGLRLIYFSYDVKMKEKGDIPEGYSVSREKKERFSLILESASTNQTSMYLCASTRQKNSYEQYFGPGTRLTVT.

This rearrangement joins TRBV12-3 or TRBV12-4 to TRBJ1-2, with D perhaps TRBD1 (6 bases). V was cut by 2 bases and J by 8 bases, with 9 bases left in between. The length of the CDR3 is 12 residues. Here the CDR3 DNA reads TGTGCCAGCAGTTTAACAGGGAAAGGCTACACCTTC. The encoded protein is CASSLTGKGYTF.

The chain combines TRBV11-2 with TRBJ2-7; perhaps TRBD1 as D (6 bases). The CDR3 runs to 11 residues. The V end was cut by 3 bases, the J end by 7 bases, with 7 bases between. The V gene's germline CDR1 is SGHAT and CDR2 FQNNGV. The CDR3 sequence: CASSFDREQYF. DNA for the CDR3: TGTGCCAGCAGCTTTGACAGGGAGCAGTACTTC.

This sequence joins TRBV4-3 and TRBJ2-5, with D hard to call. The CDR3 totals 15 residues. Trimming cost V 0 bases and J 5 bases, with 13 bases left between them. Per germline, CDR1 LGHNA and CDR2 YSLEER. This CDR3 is CASSQEKDSWETQYF. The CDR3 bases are TGCGCCAGCAGCCAAGAAAAGGATAGCTGGGAGACCCAGTACTTC.